The 26 T cell receptor beta chains in this list originate from one sample, sequenced in a study of cytomegalovirus exposure and HLA in healthy donors. Primers: 60 Vbeta forward and 13 Jbeta reverse. Only in-frame clones appear in the TCRdb table, and some are missing; sequencing was by immunoSEQ multiplex PCR. The table counts 95,000 to 150,000 clones; around 3.6% lies in the top ten. Sequencing was carried out using PBMCs. Receptor source: a man younger than 30 in good health and CMV-seronegative.

This sequence joins TRBV7-2 and TRBJ1-1; D remains ambiguous. Germline assignment: CDR1 SGHTA and CDR2 FQGNSA. This CDR3 comprises 15 residues. V dropped 5 bases and J dropped 5 bases, with 18 bases sitting between them. This CDR3 reads CASSPKARGRTEAFF. CDR3 sequence (DNA): TGTGCCAGCAGCCCTAAGGCCCGGGGAAGAACTGAAGCTTTCTTT.

The gene calls are TRBV6-5 and TRBJ1-4, with D possibly matching TRBD1 (5 bases). The CDR3 is 12 amino acids. The germline V gene encodes CDR1 MNHEY and CDR2 SVGAGI. V lost 6 bases, J lost 8 bases, and 10 bases lay in between. CDR3 nucleotides: TGTGCCAGCAGAGGGGATAGAGAAAAACTGTTTTTT. Amino acids: CASRGDREKLFF.

This chain joins TRBV7-2 and TRBJ2-5; D unclear. Trimming stripped 5 bases from V and 4 bases from J, with 8 bases between. The CDR3 has 12 amino acids. The germline CDR1 and CDR2 sequences are SGHTA and FQGNSA. CDR3 residues: CASSPFGETQYF. Here the CDR3 DNA reads TGTGCCAGCAGCCCCTTCGGAGAGACCCAGTACTTC. The variable domain in full, with the rest retrieved from reference TRBV7-2 and TRBJ2-5, is GAGVSQSPSNKVTEKGKDVELRCDPISGHTALYWYRQSLGQGLEFLIYFQGNSAPDKSGLPSDRFSAERTGGSVSTLTIQRTQQEDSAVYLCASSPFGETQYFGPGTRLLVL.

The chain recombines TRBV5-1 with TRBJ2-7; TRBD2 matches 12 bases. J gave up 1 base and V 0 bases, and 2 bases lay outside the gene matches. Germline V lookup: CDR1 SGHRS, CDR2 YFSETQ. The CDR3 runs to 16 residues. The CDR3 protein is CASSLALAGGSYEQYF. The CDR3 nucleotides read TGCGCCAGCAGCTTGGCCCTAGCGGGGGGGTCCTACGAGCAGTACTTC.

This rearrangement joins TRBV20-1 to TRBJ2-1; D is uncertain. Germline CDR1 and CDR2: DFQATT and SNEGSKA (reference sequence). The CDR3 spans 11 residues. V gave up 3 bases and J gave up 5 bases, with 5 bases separating them. CDR3 loop: CSARFNNEQFF. The CDR3 DNA sequence: TGCAGTGCTAGGTTTAACAATGAGCAGTTCTTC.

The J gene is TRBJ2-1, the V gene TRBV5-6, with 16 bases lining up with TRBD2. CDR1 is SGHDT and CDR2 is YYEEEE in the germline V gene. V was pared by 2 bases and J by 16 bases, with 12 bases of the junction left unmatched. The CDR3 covers 16 residues. Here the CDR3 DNA reads TGTGCCAGCAGCTTCAGTGGGACTAGCGGGAGGGCTAGGACTTTCTTC. This codes for CASSFSGTSGRARTFF.

The chain combines TRBV19 with TRBJ1-5, with D unresolved. V gave up 5 bases and J gave up 4 bases, with 21 bases separating them. The CDR3 sequence is 17 residues long. In germline, CDR1 is LNHDA, CDR2 SQIVND (reference sequence). The CDR3 sequence: CASSDRTYKSGNQPQHF. The CDR3 DNA follows: TGTGCCAGTAGTGACCGGACGTATAAATCGGGAAATCAGCCCCAGCATTTT.

The chain couples TRBV6-6 to TRBJ2-1, with 9 bases identical to TRBD1. The V gene's germline CDR1 is MNHNY and CDR2 SVGAGI (reference sequence). The CDR3 has 15 residues. V lost 7 bases and J lost 4; bases outside the gene matches: 8. The DNA for the CDR3 is TGTGCCAGCACCGTTGGACAGGGGATATACAATGAGCAGTTCTTC. Translating it yields CASTVGQGIYNEQFF.

V and J are TRBV6-5 and TRBJ1-1, with no clear D. The CDR3 is 13 residues long. Germline V gene data show CDR1 as MNHEY and CDR2 as SVGAGI. Trimming pared 2 bases from V and 0 bases from J, leaving 4 bases between. Here the CDR3 DNA reads TGTGCCAGCAGTTACGGCATGAACACTGAAGCTTTCTTT. It encodes CASSYGMNTEAFF.

V gene TRBV27 combines with J gene TRBJ1-3; D is unclear. The CDR3 contains 14 residues. The germline V gene has CDR1 MNHEY and CDR2 SMNVEV (reference sequence). The V end lost 8 bases, the J end lost 8 bases, and 19 bases lay between the germline ends. The CDR3 sequence: CASSQDGVRDTIYF. For the CDR3, the DNA is TGTGCCAGCTCTCAAGACGGGGTGAGGGACACCATATATTTT.

This CDR3 reads CASRPSIPGENTEAFF. In DNA form, the CDR3 reads TGTGCCAGCAGGCCTTCTATTCCAGGGGAGAACACTGAAGCTTTCTTT. The genes are TRBV6-6 and TRBJ1-1, with D possibly matching TRBD1 (6 bases). From germline, CDR1 is MNHNY and CDR2 SVGAGI (reference sequence). The CDR3 totals 16 residues. Trimming removed 6 bases from V and 1 base from J, with 18 bases in between.

This chain uses TRBV30 with TRBJ2-5; 7 bases map to TRBD2. Germline CDR1 reads GTSNPN; CDR2 reads SVGIG (reference sequence). This CDR3 region has 13 residues. Trimming cost V 0 bases and J 3 bases; bases outside gene matches: 1. CDR3 in DNA: TGTGCCTGGAGTGTTCGGGGGGAAGAGACCCAGTACTTC. This sequence encodes CAWSVRGEETQYF.

CDR3 nucleotide sequence: TGCGCCAGCAGTGAGTTGTGGGACTGGGGCCGGGGCGAGCAGTACTTC. Protein product: CASSELWDWGRGEQYF. This chain joins TRBV10-2 and TRBJ2-7; a possible D gene is TRBD2 (6 bases). The CDR3 extends over 16 amino acids. CDR1 and CDR2 (germline): WSHSY, SAAADI. V was shortened by 1 base and J by 6 bases, with 19 bases between the two germline ends.

With respect to this clone: Other nucleotide sequences from this sample produce the same CDR3. The genes are TRBV7-9 and TRBJ2-7, with D possibly being TRBD2 (6 bases). The CDR3 contains 16 residues. The V gene's germline CDR1 is SEHNR and CDR2 FQNEAQ (reference sequence). V lost 5 bases, J lost 5 bases, and 22 bases lay in between. As DNA, the CDR3 is TGTGCCAGCAGCCAGACCCGCTCGACTAGTAAGAACGAGCAGTACTTC. Its translation is CASSQTRSTSKNEQYF.

J is TRBJ2-7 and V is TRBV28; D may be TRBD1 (6 bases). The CDR3 runs to 16 residues. Germline CDR1 and CDR2: MDHEN and SYDVKM. V was trimmed by 5 bases and J by 5 bases, leaving 22 bases between them. CDR3: CASSLHTGQGFNEQYF. CDR3 coding DNA: TGTGCCAGCAGTCTCCATACGGGACAAGGGTTTAACGAGCAGTACTTC.

The chain carries TRBV6-1 and TRBJ2-7; a possible D gene is TRBD2 (6 bases). Trimming left V 7 bases short and J 2 bases short, with 15 bases between. CDR3 length equals 14 residues. Germline assignment: CDR1 MNHNS and CDR2 SASEGT. The CDR3 is CASNTPGLPYEQYF. For the CDR3, the DNA is TGTGCCAGCAATACCCCGGGACTTCCCTACGAGCAGTACTTC.

The chain couples TRBV11-2 to TRBJ1-1, with 9 bases lining up with TRBD1. The CDR3 runs to 17 residues. The J segment lost 1 base and the V segment lost 2 bases, leaving 8 bases of the junction unmatched. Germline V gene lookup returns CDR1 SGHAT and CDR2 FQNNGV. The CDR3 region is CASSLPPTGGSNTEAFF. CDR3 coding DNA: TGTGCCAGCAGCTTACCCCCTACAGGGGGCTCGAACACTGAAGCTTTCTTT.

The rearrangement uses TRBV5-5 and TRBJ1-4; no definite D call. The germline V and J ends were trimmed by 3 bases and 0 bases, with 9 bases remaining between them. The CDR3 is 15 amino acids. The germline CDR1 and CDR2 sequences are SGHKS and YYEKEE (reference sequence). The CDR3 DNA follows: TGTGCCAGCAGCTCCGGGTTCCCAACTAATGAAAAACTGTTTTTT. It specifies CASSSGFPTNEKLFF.

The V call is TRBV28, the J call TRBJ1-2; 8 positions agree with TRBD1. J was trimmed by 3 bases and V by 4 bases; bases with no gene match: 7. Looked up from germline, CDR1 is MDHEN and CDR2 is SYDVKM. CDR3 length: 15 residues. The CDR3: CASSSGTGWDYGYTF. Written as DNA, the CDR3 is TGTGCCAGCAGTTCGGGGACAGGTTGGGACTATGGCTACACCTTC.

DNA for the CDR3: TGTGCCTGGAGTTATCGGGGTGTTGGGGAGCAGTACTTC. Translation: CAWSYRGVGEQYF. The gene calls are TRBV30 and TRBJ2-7; a weak D match, TRBD2 (5 bases). The germline V gene encodes CDR1 GTSNPN and CDR2 SVGIG (reference sequence). CDR3 size: 13 residues. The V end lost 2 bases, the J end lost 7 bases, and 15 bases lay between the germline ends.

The DNA for the CDR3 is TGTGCCAGCAGCCGGGGCGGGGGTGAGGTGGAAAAACTGTTTTTT. Translated, it gives CASSRGGGEVEKLFF. The rearrangement joins TRBV7-2 to TRBJ1-4, with a weak D call TRBD1 (5 bases). V was cut by 5 bases and J by 8 bases, with 18 bases left in between. Germline CDR1 reads SGHTA; CDR2 reads FQGNSA. The CDR3 runs to 15 residues.

The chain is built from TRBV5-6 and TRBJ2-7; possible D gene TRBD2, 6 bases. V dropped 2 bases and J dropped 4 bases, with 13 bases sitting between them. Germline-derived CDR1 and CDR2 are SGHDT and YYEEEE. The CDR3 spans 14 residues. The CDR3 spells CASSFNSGFYEQYF. In nucleotides, the CDR3 is TGTGCCAGCAGCTTTAATAGCGGCTTTTACGAGCAGTACTTC.

The chain recombines TRBV15 with TRBJ2-2; 9 bases fit TRBD2. CDR1 and CDR2 from the germline V gene are LNHNV and YYDKDF (reference sequence). The trim removed 2 bases at V and 2 bases at J, leaving 6 bases unmatched. The CDR3 is 17 residues long. DNA for the CDR3: TGTGCCACCAGCAGAACCCGGACTAGCGCTAACACCGGGGAGCTGTTTTTT. Translated, it gives CATSRTRTSANTGELFF.

The chain joins TRBV13 to TRBJ2-7, with 9 bases matching TRBD2. The CDR3 totals 15 residues. With V trimmed by 3 bases and J by 4 bases, 7 bases remained unmatched. Germline CDR1 is PRHDT and CDR2 is FYEKMQ (reference sequence). CDR3 protein: CASSFDGAGGYEQYF. CDR3 in DNA: TGTGCCAGCAGCTTCGATGGGGCGGGAGGGTACGAGCAGTACTTC.

This rearrangement joins TRBV4-2 to TRBJ1-4, with no clear D. CDR3 length: 12 amino acids. Germline V CDR1 and CDR2: LGHNA, YNFKEQ. V gave up 0 bases and J gave up 7 bases, with 3 bases separating them. The DNA for the CDR3 is TGTGCCAGCAGCCAAGACCGTGAAAAACTGTTTTTT. Protein sequence: CASSQDREKLFF.

The rearrangement joins TRBV9 to TRBJ1-2; D perhaps matches TRBD1 (5 bases). This CDR3 has 14 amino acids. CDR1 and CDR2 from the germline V gene are SGDLS and YYNGEE. V shed 6 bases and J shed 1 base, with 13 bases lying between them. CDR3 nucleotides: TGTGCCAGCACCGAATCGGGGGTTAACTATGGCTACACCTTC. It specifies CASTESGVNYGYTF. The full variable domain, completed using reference TRBV9 and TRBJ1-2, is DSGVTQTPKHLITATGQRVTLRCSPRSGDLSVYWYQQSLDQGLQFLIQYYNGEERAKGNILERFSAQQFPDLHSELNLSSLELGDSALYFCASTESGVNYGYTFGSGTRLTVV.